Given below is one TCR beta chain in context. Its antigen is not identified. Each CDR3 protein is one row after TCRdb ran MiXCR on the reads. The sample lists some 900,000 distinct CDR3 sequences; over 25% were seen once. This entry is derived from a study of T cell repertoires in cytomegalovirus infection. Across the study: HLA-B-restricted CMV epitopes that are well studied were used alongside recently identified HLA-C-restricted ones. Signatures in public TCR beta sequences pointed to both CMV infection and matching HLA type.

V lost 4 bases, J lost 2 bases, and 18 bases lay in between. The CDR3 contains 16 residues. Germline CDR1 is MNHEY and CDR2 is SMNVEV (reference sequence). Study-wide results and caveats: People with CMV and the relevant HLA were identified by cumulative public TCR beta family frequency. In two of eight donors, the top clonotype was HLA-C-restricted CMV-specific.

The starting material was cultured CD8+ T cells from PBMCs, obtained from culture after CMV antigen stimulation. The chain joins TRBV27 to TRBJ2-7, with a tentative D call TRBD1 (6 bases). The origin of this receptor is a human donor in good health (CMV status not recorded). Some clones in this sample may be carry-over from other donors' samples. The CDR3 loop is CASSSPGHVTAYEQYF. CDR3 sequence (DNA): TGTGCCAGCAGTTCCCCGGGACACGTCACGGCCTACGAGCAGTACTTC.